Shown below are 4 T cell receptor beta chains from a single sample sequenced in a study of T cells in Graves' hyperthyroidism and ophthalmopathy. TCR beta CDR3 region amplification was performed from RNA transcripts. The primer set for the first-round RT-PCR of the TCR CDR3 was HTBI. TCRdb processed the multiplex PCR reads anew with MiXCR; each CDR3 protein has one entry. Seen here are about 480,000 distinct CDR3 sequences, less than 25% observed once, and the top ten hold about 53%. Sequences were obtained from blood. The receptors derive from a woman aged 70-85 years with Graves' ophthalmopathy.

J is TRBJ2-7 and V is TRBV2, with a weak D call TRBD1 (5 bases). Looked up from germline, CDR1 is SNHLY and CDR2 is FYNNEI. The V gene lost 8 bases and the J gene lost 3 bases, with 11 bases spanning the gap. CDR3 length: 12 amino acids. The CDR3 spells CASSREFYEQYF. The CDR3 DNA sequence: TGTGCCAGCTCCAGGGAATTCTACGAGCAGTACTTC.

The chain is built from TRBV20-1 and TRBJ2-2; 10 positions match TRBD2. Looked up from germline, CDR1 is DFQATT and CDR2 is SNEGSKA (reference sequence). CDR3 size: 14 residues. Trimming at V came to 5 bases and at J to 6 bases, leaving 6 bases not matched to a gene. The DNA for the CDR3 is TGCAGTGCTTCTAGCGGGAGTGCCGCCGGGGAGCTGTTTTTT. Translation gives CSASSGSAAGELFF.

V and J are TRBV10-3 and TRBJ2-5; possible D gene TRBD1, 6 bases. The length of the CDR3 is 14 residues. The V end lost 9 bases, the J end lost 0 bases, and 14 bases lay between the germline ends. From germline, CDR1 is ENHRY and CDR2 SYGVKD. CDR3 nucleotide sequence: TGTGCCATAGGGGGAGCCGGGTACCAAGAGACCCAGTACTTC. It translates to CAIGGAGYQETQYF.

The gene calls are TRBV6-2 or TRBV6-3 and TRBJ2-2, with D unresolved. This CDR3 region has 15 residues. CDR1 is MNHEY and CDR2 is SVGEGT in the germline V gene. V was trimmed by 2 bases and J by 7 bases, leaving 14 bases between them. The CDR3 sequence is CASSYAVGFVGELFF. The CDR3 bases are TGTGCCAGCAGTTACGCCGTGGGTTTTGTCGGGGAGCTGTTTTTT.